Listed here are 17 T cell receptor beta chains from one sample, sequenced in a study of T cells in localized non-small cell lung cancer. Assay used: immunoSEQ multiplex PCR; TCRdb lists only in-frame clones, some missing. The sample contains about 78,000 clones, 84% of which appear only once. This sample comprised peripheral blood, obtained before any cancer treatment. The source of these receptors is a man between 35 and 75 years old with stage I lung adenocarcinoma.

The V gene is TRBV6-5, the J gene TRBJ2-2, with 8 bases fitting TRBD1. Germline lookup yields CDR1 MNHEY and CDR2 SVGAGI. This CDR3 contains 15 residues. With 0 bases clipped from V and 5 bases from J, the junction kept 2 bases outside the gene matches. The CDR3: CASSYSRTGTGELFF. The CDR3 nucleotides read TGTGCCAGCAGTTACTCGCGGACAGGGACCGGGGAGCTGTTTTTT.

A few counts support this clone. The chain links TRBV7-3 to TRBJ1-1, with TRBD1 matching over 7 bases. The CDR3 is made up of 13 amino acids. Looked up from germline, CDR1 is SGHTA and CDR2 is FQGTGA. V lost 5 bases to trimming and J lost 8 bases; unmatched junction nucleotides: 8. The CDR3 DNA is TGTGCCAGCAGCCTCAACCAGGACAGGGAAGCTTTCTTT. Protein product: CASSLNQDREAFF. Based on the CDR3 plus reference TRBV7-3 and TRBJ1-1, the full variable domain is GAGVSQTPSNKVTEKGKYVELRCDPISGHTALYWYRQSLGQGPEFLIYFQGTGAADDSGLPNDRFFAVRPEGSVSTLKIQRTERGDSAVYLCASSLNQDREAFFGQGTRLTVV.

In this sample, this clone turned up once. V gene TRBV7-7 combines with J gene TRBJ2-1; D gene ambiguous. CDR1 is SSHAT, CDR2 FNYEAQ, per germline (reference sequence). This CDR3 region has 13 residues. Trimming took off 4 bases at V and 7 bases at J, with 11 bases between the two ends. As DNA, the CDR3 is TGTGCCAGCAGCTGGGCCTACGGGAATGAGCAGTTCTTC. Encoded protein: CASSWAYGNEQFF. The variable domain in full, with the rest retrieved from reference TRBV7-7 and TRBJ2-1, is GAGVSQSPRYKVTKRGQDVTLRCDPISSHATLYWYQQALGQGPEFLTYFNYEAQPDKSGLPSDRFSAERPEGSISTLTIQRTEQRDSAMYRCASSWAYGNEQFFGPGTRLTVL.

The chain is built from TRBV7-2 and TRBJ1-4; D gene uncertain. V lost 6 bases, J lost 8 bases, and 13 bases lay in between. This CDR3 region has 13 residues. The V gene's germline CDR1 is SGHTA and CDR2 FQGNSA. CDR3 coding DNA: TGTGCCAGCAGGAAAGGCAGTGTAGAAAAACTGTTTTTT. Residues: CASRKGSVEKLFF. The entire variable domain, with the rest obtained from reference TRBV7-2 and TRBJ1-4, is as follows: GAGVSQSPSNKVTEKGKDVELRCDPISGHTALYWYRQSLGQGLEFLIYFQGNSAPDKSGLPSDRFSAERTGGSVSTLTIQRTQQEDSAVYLCASRKGSVEKLFFGSGTQLSVL.

V usage is TRBV6-1 and J usage is TRBJ2-7; D is unclear. CDR3 length: 14 amino acids. Looked up from germline, CDR1 is MNHNS and CDR2 is SASEGT. The germline V and J ends were trimmed by 6 bases and 1 base, with 13 bases remaining between them. CDR3 sequence: CASRATASSYEQYF. In DNA form, the CDR3 reads TGTGCCAGCAGGGCCACGGCGTCATCCTACGAGCAGTACTTC.

The chain couples TRBV19 to TRBJ2-1; D might be TRBD1 (5 bases). The germline V and J ends were trimmed by 3 bases and 4 bases, with 13 bases remaining between them. Per germline, CDR1 LNHDA and CDR2 SQIVND (reference sequence). This CDR3 has 15 residues. The chain's CDR3 is CASSIQAGYYNEQFF. The CDR3 region has the DNA TGTGCCAGTAGTATTCAGGCAGGGTATTACAATGAGCAGTTCTTC.

The CDR3 here is CASSYSNRQNEKLFF. The CDR3 coding sequence is TGTGCCAGCAGTTACTCGAACAGGCAGAATGAAAAACTGTTTTTT. The chain has TRBV6-6 and TRBJ1-4; D is possibly TRBD1 (5 bases). Per the germline V gene, CDR1 is MNHNY and CDR2 is SVGAGI (reference sequence). Trimming removed 0 bases at V and 5 bases at J, with 10 bases between. This CDR3 contains 15 residues.

This clone appeared a single time. Different DNA sequences within this sample yield the same CDR3. The chain recombines TRBV5-1 with TRBJ2-1; no definite D call. Trimming shortened V by 2 bases and J by 5 bases, and 8 bases separated the two germline ends. This CDR3 spans 13 amino acids. Per the germline V gene, CDR1 is SGHRS and CDR2 is YFSETQ. The CDR3 sequence: CASSLDRNNEQFF. The CDR3 DNA reads TGCGCCAGCAGCTTAGACCGGAACAATGAGCAGTTCTTC.

J is TRBJ2-3 and V is TRBV7-9; TRBD2 matches at 9 bases. Trimming at V came to 5 bases and at J to 2 bases, leaving 2 bases not matched to a gene. Germline V CDR1 and CDR2: SEHNR, FQNEAQ (reference sequence). This CDR3 has 14 amino acids. The DNA for the CDR3 is TGTGCCAGCAGCCAGGGACTAGCCACAGATACGCAGTATTTT. This sequence encodes CASSQGLATDTQYF. Using reference TRBV7-9 and TRBJ2-3 for the parts outside the CDR3, the full variable domain is DTGVSQNPRHKITKRGQNVTFRCDPISEHNRLYWYRQTLGQGPEFLTYFQNEAQLEKSRLLSDRFSAERPKGSFSTLEIQRTEQGDSAMYLCASSQGLATDTQYFGPGTRLTVL.

V is TRBV5-1 and J is TRBJ1-2; a possible D gene is TRBD1 (6 bases). From germline, CDR1 is SGHRS and CDR2 YFSETQ. This CDR3 has 12 residues. Trimming pared 0 bases from V and 7 bases from J, leaving 7 bases between. Written as DNA, the CDR3 is TGCGCCAGCAGCTTGGAGGGGGGTGGCTACACCTTC. It codes for CASSLEGGGYTF.

The V gene is TRBV5-1, the J gene TRBJ1-6; D may be TRBD1 (6 bases). The V gene's germline CDR1 is SGHRS and CDR2 YFSETQ. The CDR3 is 14 residues long. V lost 2 bases and J 10 bases, leaving 13 bases between the germline ends. CDR3 DNA sequence: TGCGCCAGCAGCTTAAGGGGGACGGAATCACCCCTCCACTTT. Amino acids: CASSLRGTESPLHF.

This chain connects TRBV6-1 to TRBJ1-2, with a weak D call TRBD1 (5 bases). This CDR3 region has 16 residues. The germline CDR1 and CDR2 sequences are MNHNS and SASEGT. V gave up 3 bases and J gave up 0 bases, with 14 bases separating them. The CDR3 DNA follows: TGTGCCAGCAGTGACTTGTCCTACAGGACTAACTATGGCTACACCTTC. As protein: CASSDLSYRTNYGYTF.

This chain joins TRBV2 and TRBJ2-2; the match to TRBD2 covers 7 bases. CDR3 size: 17 residues. Germline V lookup: CDR1 SNHLY, CDR2 FYNNEI. After removal of 4 bases from V and 0 bases from J, the junction contained 8 bases not matched to a gene. CDR3 amino acids: CASSGPSGASNTGELFF. In DNA, the CDR3 is TGTGCCAGCAGTGGGCCGAGCGGGGCCTCGAACACCGGGGAGCTGTTTTTT.

Here the CDR3 DNA reads TGTGCCAGCAGTTCTTCCGGGACAGGGGACAATGAGCAGTTCTTC. It yields the protein CASSSSGTGDNEQFF. The chain joins TRBV6-5 to TRBJ2-1, with 10 bases matching TRBD1. The ends lost 4 bases at V and 5 bases at J; junction bases unmatched: 5. The CDR3 is 15 amino acids. The germline CDR1 and CDR2 sequences are MNHEY and SVGAGI.

The V and J genes are TRBV9 and TRBJ1-6; 7 bases are a match to TRBD1. CDR1 and CDR2 (germline): SGDLS, YYNGEE. V trimming: 0 bases; J trimming: 6 bases; junction bases outside the gene matches: 6. This CDR3 is 16 amino acids long. The CDR3, as DNA: TGTGCCAGCAGCGTAGAAGAGGGGGCAGGTAATTCACCCCTCCACTTT. Amino acids: CASSVEEGAGNSPLHF.

CDR3 coding DNA: TGTGCCAGCAGCCCTATTGCGCCCATGGACACCGGGGAGCTGTTTTTT. It yields the protein CASSPIAPMDTGELFF. This chain joins TRBV7-9 and TRBJ2-2; D ambiguous. The CDR3 is made up of 16 amino acids. Germline values: CDR1 SEHNR, CDR2 FQNEAQ (reference sequence). With 5 bases removed from V and 3 bases from J, the gap between germline ends came to 16 bases.

This clone showed up just a few times. This chain joins TRBV15 and TRBJ2-7, with 7 bases identical to TRBD1. V shed 0 bases, J shed 5 bases, and the junction held 19 bases outside the gene matches. This CDR3 has 19 amino acids. The germline gives CDR1 LNHNV, CDR2 YYDKDF (reference sequence). Here the CDR3 DNA reads TGTGCCACCAGCAGAGATGTCGAGACAGGGTTTGCCACCTGGGACGAGCAGTACTTC. The encoded protein is CATSRDVETGFATWDEQYF. Supplemented by reference TRBV15 and TRBJ2-7, the full variable domain reads DAMVIQNPRYQVTQFGKPVTLSCSQTLNHNVMYWYQQKSSQAPKLLFHYYDKDFNNEADTPDNFQSRRPNTSFCFLDIRSPGLGDTAMYLCATSRDVETGFATWDEQYFGPGTRLTVT.